This T cell receptor (beta chain) was obtained from a study of monozygotic twins with inflammatory bowel disease. Study-level results: TCRbeta inverse Simpson diversity was decreased in IBD patients versus healthy co-twins.

A note on this clonotype: Its antigen is currently unknown.

Blood, 2.5 ml, was drawn per donor. CDR1 and CDR2 from the germline V gene are LGHNA and YSLEER. This CDR3 has 17 residues. UMIs that had a 6-nucleotide sample barcode were put in using template switching. TCRdb reworked the 5' RACE reads into one entry per CDR3 protein, no DNA. The listing records over 150,000 distinct CDR3 sequences. The chain recombines TRBV4-3 with TRBJ2-2; absent DNA, TCRdb's TRBD2 call cannot be checked. This receptor was taken from a human donor with ulcerative colitis or Crohn's disease, or a healthy co-twin of an affected twin (not recorded which). Sequences were obtained from blood. CDR3 loop: CASSQDWTSGNTGELFF.